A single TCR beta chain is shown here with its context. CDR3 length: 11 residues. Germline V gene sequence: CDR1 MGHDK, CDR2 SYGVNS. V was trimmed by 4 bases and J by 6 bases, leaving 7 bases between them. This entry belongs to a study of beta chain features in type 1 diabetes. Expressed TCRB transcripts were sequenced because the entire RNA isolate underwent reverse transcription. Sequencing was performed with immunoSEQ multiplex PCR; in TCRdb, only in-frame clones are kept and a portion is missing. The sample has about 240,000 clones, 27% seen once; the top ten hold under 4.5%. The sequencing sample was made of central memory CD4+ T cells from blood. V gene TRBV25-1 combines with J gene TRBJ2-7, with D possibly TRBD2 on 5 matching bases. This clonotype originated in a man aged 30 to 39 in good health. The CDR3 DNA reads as TGTGCCAGCAGTGGAGGGTTCGAGCAGTACTTC. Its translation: CASSGGFEQYF.